This TCR beta chain is drawn from a study of human T cells and chemical hapten exposure (dated by TCRdb to 2020 to 2023). Study-level background: For sensitization, 2% DPC in acetone was applied to a 2 cm by 2 cm area of upper inner arm skin. Throughout the study period of about 23 weeks, patients also received therapeutic DPC doses to the scalp every week. Patch testing was done on the upper back using Finn chambers containing 0.01% DPC, and results were scored after 6 days according to International Contact Dermatitis Research Group standards. The patient cohort, mostly female, included alopecia areata with under or over 50% scalp involvement, alopecia totalis and alopecia universalis. The libraries were sequenced as a pool, and the TCR yield per sample differed mostly because of small variations in library volumes within the pool. In alopecia patients, the study followed how the peripheral blood TCR repertoire changed in vivo over primary and secondary sensitization to diphenylcyclopropenone (DPC), a hapten. Patient blood was sampled pre-sensitization (week 0) and at 2, 6 and about 24 weeks after DPC sensitization. Around 30 alopecia patients provided blood for TCR sequencing at one to four time points (pre-sensitization, 2, 6 and 24 weeks).

Concerning this clonotype: No cognate antigen has been identified for it. One base away there is no much larger clone; base qualities are not given.

The method was RACE. The run used a NextSeq 500. During library preparation, unique molecular identifiers were attached to individual cDNA molecules so that TCRs could be counted in a quantitative, reproducible way. Each blood RNA sample was used to sequence both TCR alpha and TCR beta chains. As for how the authors treated the data: Samples had a median of 95,638 TCRs, with a range from about 23,224 to 700,000. V, J and CDR3 annotation of the TCR reads was performed with the Decombinator software suite. For PS versus PT1 abundance plots, all samples were subsampled to the same number of TCRs (28,000). TCRs were defined as expanded if absent before sensitization and observed at least eight times at the 2-week time point. TCRdb cleaned the public reads at Q25 with fastp, built clones with MiXCR and kept in-frame beta chains. Each CDR3 protein appears once, grouped with its most common genes and DNA. These V and J calls derive from TCRdb rather than the authors' analysis. This sample holds fewer than 95,000 distinct CDR3 sequences; approximately 10% were observed only once. The ten biggest clones cover around 2.3% of the sample.

The full study reports these points: Alopecia, a presumed autoimmune disease, was present in all patients, so the immune response of the patients might differ from that of healthy individuals. The number of PT1 expanded TCRs positively correlated with patch test score, significant at thresholds 8, 16 and 32 but not 4. Expanded TCRs formed significantly more large CDR3 similarity clusters than pre-sensitization or healthy control sets, consistent with antigen-driven responses. Repeated subsampling changed both the strength of the expansion versus patch-test correlation and the threshold at which the correlation became significant. DPC sensitization did not change how many TCRs were above 1 in 1000 frequency, and no evidence was found of alterations in global repertoire structure.

Explained via the paper, the time point label denotes: patch test 1, 2 weeks after DPC sensitization. The intended sense of this specimen's treatment or condition label: therapeutic diphenylcyclopropenone sensitization with weekly scalp DPC. Blood at each patch-test visit was drawn before the patch test was applied. To be eligible, patients had to be aged 18 to 70, diagnosed with alopecia and judged suitable for DPC therapy, while pregnant patients were excluded. Total RNA was extracted from unfractionated whole blood collected in Tempus Blood RNA tubes. The CDR3 runs 14 amino acids, cysteine and phenylalanine included. Only the CDR3 portion is preserved as DNA: 42 bases, with reading frame beginning at the first base. As encoded in the germline V gene, CDR1 is SQVTM while CDR2 is ANQGSEA. Trimming removed 4 bases from V and 2 bases from J, leaving 15 bases between the germline ends.

This clonotype was obtained from a man in his forties with alopecia areata. Some clones in this sample may be carry-over from other donors' samples. The chain employs TRBV29-1 and TRBJ2-7, with the D gene call left open. This specimen consisted of whole blood, obtained in connection with sensitization to the hapten diphenylcyclopropenone (DPC). The CDR3 has the sequence CSVGGPRPTYEQYF. The sequenced DNA: TGCAGCGTTGGAGGTCCTAGGCCTACCTACGAGCAGTACTTC.